Listed below are T cell receptor beta chains from one sample, sequenced in a study of identical twins. TCRdb itself ran the 5' RACE reads through MiXCR, one entry per CDR3 protein. The sample consists of 550,000 to 700,000 distinct CDR3 sequences, approximately 22% of them appearing once. A further study also used this sample, focusing on T cells expressing NK-cell markers.

The material sequenced was PBMCs. Source of these receptors: a woman aged 18-29 years in good health. CDR3s include the opening cysteine and the closing phenylalanine or tryptophan. A D gene is named only where the DNA matches it firmly. Some rows mark clone size as missing; the rest say once, few, many or name a class of expanded clone.

TRBJ2-3,few,-,TRBV12-3/TRBV12-4,CASKPGTDTQYF,TGTGCCAGCAAACCAGGCACAGATACGCAGTATTTT
TRBJ2-5,few,TRBD2,TRBV6-1,CASSLSTVTSGRSGETQYF,TGTGCCAGCAGTCTTAGTACGGTGACTAGCGGGAGGTCGGGTGAGACCCAGTACTTC
TRBJ1-1,few,-,TRBV6-5,CASSYLGRSTEAFF,TGTGCCAGCAGTTACTTAGGTAGATCCACTGAAGCTTTCTTT
TRBJ2-7,-,TRBD2,TRBV20-1,CSAIRLAWDEQYF,TGCAGTGCTATTAGACTAGCATGGGACGAGCAGTACTTC
TRBJ2-7,-,-,TRBV7-9,CASSPWDFYEQYF,TGTGCCAGCAGCCCCTGGGATTTCTACGAGCAGTACTTC
TRBJ2-7,-,-,TRBV20-1,CSALRETEDEQYF,TGCAGTGCCCTCCGAGAGACAGAAGACGAGCAGTACTTC
TRBJ1-2,few,-,TRBV3-1,CASSHRDEDGYTF,TGTGCCAGCAGCCATCGGGACGAGGATGGCTACACCTTC
TRBJ1-3,many,-,TRBV6-6,CASTLLGATIYF,TGTGCCAGCACCCTCCTTGGAGCCACCATATATTTT
TRBJ2-7,few,-,TRBV7-9,CASARYGEGIEQYF,TGTGCCAGCGCTCGGTACGGGGAAGGCATCGAGCAGTACTTC
TRBJ2-7,few,TRBD2,TRBV20-1,CSARGLVGYEQYF,TGCAGTGCTAGGGGACTAGTGGGGTACGAGCAGTACTTC
TRBJ2-1,few,-,TRBV5-1,CASSQSPGDEQFF,TGCGCCAGCAGCCAGTCCCCAGGGGATGAGCAGTTCTTC
TRBJ1-2,few,-,TRBV7-2,CASSTHVRGGYTF,TGTGCCAGCAGCACCCACGTGAGAGGTGGCTACACCTTC
TRBJ2-2,few,-,TRBV2,CASTEANTGELFF,TGTGCCAGCACTGAGGCGAACACCGGGGAGCTGTTTTTT
TRBJ1-1,-,-,TRBV7-9,CASSLLGITEAFF,TGTGCCAGCAGCTTGCTCGGGATCACTGAAGCTTTCTTT
TRBJ2-3,few,-,TRBV15,CATSRDLGTDTQYF,TGTGCCACCAGCAGAGATCTTGGCACAGATACGCAGTATTTT
TRBJ1-1,few,TRBD1,TRBV29-1,CSVDRQGGGTEAFF,TGCAGCGTTGACCGACAGGGGGGTGGCACTGAAGCTTTCTTT